This T cell receptor beta chain appears in the sequencing data of a study of response to subunit inactivated influenza vaccine. This clonotype was counted a few times. Trimming pared 2 bases from V and 5 bases from J, leaving 16 bases between. This CDR3 is built from 14 residues. Germline CDR1 DFQATT, CDR2 SNEGSKA (reference sequence). TCRdb reprocessed the RT-PCR reads with MiXCR, giving one entry per CDR3 protein. The table has around 470,000 distinct CDR3 sequences, approximately 7.7% seen once; the top ten hold under 15%. Source: PBMCs from blood, taken around 25 months after vaccination. This receptor was taken from a man in his fifties or sixties who received an inactivated influenza vaccine. The chain combines TRBV20-1 with TRBJ2-7, with a tentative D call TRBD2 (6 bases). As DNA, the CDR3 is TGCAGTGCTAGAATATGGACGGGGGTGGACGAGCAGTACTTC. It is translated as CSARIWTGVDEQYF.